The clone carrying this T cell receptor (beta chain) was counted between two and nine times. For TCRbeta, the library was prepared with unique molecular identifiers. Each CDR3 protein gets one entry after TCRdb re-called the PCR reads with MiXCR. This sample has some 600,000 distinct CDR3 sequences, with around 13% found just once. This sample is part of a study of T-cell reconstitution after alpha-beta-depleted transplantation in children. Trimming took 3 bases from V and 2 from J; bases not matched to a gene: 8. The CDR3 is made up of 16 amino acids. From germline, CDR1 is LNHNV and CDR2 YYDKDF (reference sequence).

This receptor was obtained from a male patient aged 5 to 17 who had a stem cell transplant for acute myeloid leukemia, so the T cells may come from the graft donor. The V and J genes are TRBV15 and TRBJ2-7, with 9 positions matching TRBD1. Material: PBMCs, mostly from graft donor cells, obtained 360 days after TCRalphabeta/CD19-depleted stem cell transplant. This CDR3 reads CATSSSSGTGTYEQYF. The CDR3 nucleotides read TGTGCCACCAGCAGCTCCTCCGGGACAGGGACCTACGAGCAGTACTTC. The variable domain in full, with the rest retrieved from reference TRBV15 and TRBJ2-7, is DAMVIQNPRYQVTQFGKPVTLSCSQTLNHNVMYWYQQKSSQAPKLLFHYYDKDFNNEADTPDNFQSRRPNTSFCFLDIRSPGLGDTAMYLCATSSSSGTGTYEQYFGPGTRLTVT.